This T cell receptor (beta chain) was obtained from a study of blood T cell repertoires in COVID-19. Germline values: CDR1 SGHTA, CDR2 FQGTGA. The CDR3 is 14 amino acids. Germline trimming cut 5 bases from V and 5 bases from J; bases unmatched to any gene: 7. The method was immunoSEQ multiplex PCR; TCRdb's version includes in-frame clones alone and lacks a portion of them. The sample lists around 200,000 clones; approximately 90% were seen once. The chain uses TRBV7-3 and TRBJ1-1, with 8 nucleotides matching TRBD1. This sequence was found in a woman in her 30s who had recovered from COVID-19. The sequencing sample was made of PBMCs or T cells enriched from blood (not recorded which). The CDR3 is CASSLTGGWTEAFF. The CDR3 DNA reads as TGTGCCAGCAGCCTCACAGGGGGATGGACTGAAGCTTTCTTT.